Below, one TCR beta chain is given with its context. Antigen specificity is unknown. These data belong to a study of T cell repertoires in cytomegalovirus infection. Study results and limitations: The study identified carriers of CMV plus the relevant HLA from cumulative public TCR beta family frequency.

Trimming took 2 bases from V and 0 from J, leaving 7 bases between them. CDR1 ENHRY and CDR2 SYGVKD come from the germline V gene. The CDR3 has 14 amino acids. Using its own MiXCR run on the reads, TCRdb lists one record per CDR3 protein. The sample lists 100,000 to 150,000 distinct CDR3 sequences; around 30% were seen once. The receptor comes from a human donor in good health (CMV status not recorded). Some clones in this sample may be carry-over from other donors' samples. Sequenced material: CD8+ T cells from cultured PBMCs, taken from culture after CMV antigen stimulation. V gene TRBV10-3 combines with J gene TRBJ1-1; the D is unclear. The CDR3 is CAISEGLMNTEAFF. CDR3 nucleotide sequence: TGTGCCATCAGTGAGGGCTTAATGAACACTGAAGCTTTCTTT.